Listed here is a single T cell receptor (beta chain). This entry is derived from a study of blood T cell repertoires in COVID-19. Whole-study context: Sources were T cells, B-cell-depleted T cells, or PBMCs; the material itself was cDNA or gDNA.

Per the original data handling: Reference gene primer amplification gave estimated nucleated cell counts. The assay was immunoSEQ multiplex PCR, and TCRdb's table has in-frame clones only and misses some. That table supplies the V and J calls and clone size; D and trimming were determined from the DNA. Among around 15,000 clones listed, 82% were seen once. This CDR3 spans 11 amino acids. CDR1 is MNHEY, CDR2 SVGAGI, per germline. V shed 1 base and J shed 5 bases, with 3 bases lying between them. Source material: peripheral blood. The sequence was collected from a man older than 75 with active COVID-19. This sequence joins TRBV6-5 and TRBJ2-7, with unresolved D. CDR3: CASSYFNEQYF. The CDR3 region has the DNA TGTGCCAGCAGTTACTTCAACGAGCAGTACTTC.